Below, 32 T cell receptor beta chains from the same sample are listed, as sequenced in a study of blood T cell repertoires in COVID-19. Sequenced by immunoSEQ multiplex PCR; TCRdb stores in-frame clones only, minus some. The data show nearly 90,000 clones, less than 95% seen once. The sequenced material came from peripheral blood. Receptors were obtained from a man aged 18-30 years with COVID-19, enrolled during active disease.

This clone was observed a few times. The chain carries TRBV28 and TRBJ2-1; 10 bases match TRBD1. This CDR3 is built from 15 residues. Germline V gene sequence: CDR1 MDHEN, CDR2 SYDVKM. The J segment lost 5 bases and the V segment lost 7 bases, leaving 8 bases of the junction unmatched. This CDR3 is CASILRDRGHNEQFF. The CDR3 DNA follows: TGTGCCAGCATTCTCAGGGACAGGGGCCACAATGAGCAGTTCTTC.

The chain uses TRBV27 and TRBJ2-1, with 7 bases matching TRBD2. V shed 0 bases and J 7 bases; nucleotides not matched to a gene: 3. Germline V CDR1 and CDR2: MNHEY, SMNVEV (reference sequence). The CDR3 contains 14 residues. CDR3 region: CASSLSSSGNEQFF. The CDR3 region has the DNA TGTGCCAGCAGTTTATCGAGTAGCGGGAATGAGCAGTTCTTC.

The rearrangement joins TRBV7-2 to TRBJ1-5, with a weak D call TRBD1 (5 bases). Germline V gene sequence: CDR1 SGHTA, CDR2 FQGNSA. V lost 3 bases and J 9 bases, leaving 12 bases between the germline ends. The CDR3 length is 13 residues. This CDR3 reads CASSFGALPPQHF. In DNA form, the CDR3 reads TGTGCCAGCAGCTTTGGGGCGCTACCGCCCCAGCATTTT.

The gene calls are TRBV2 and TRBJ2-7, with D possibly being TRBD2 (6 bases). Germline V gene sequence: CDR1 SNHLY, CDR2 FYNNEI. Trimming removed 1 base at V and 5 bases at J, with 15 bases between. The CDR3 spans 15 residues. This CDR3 is CASSEGRLVGNEQYF. The DNA for the CDR3 is TGTGCCAGCAGTGAAGGGAGACTAGTGGGCAACGAGCAGTACTTC.

The CDR3 DNA follows: TGTGCCAGTAGTATAGGACCCCCAGGGACAGAGGGGACCCAGTACTTC. Encoded protein: CASSIGPPGTEGTQYF. The genes are TRBV19 and TRBJ2-5, with 7 bases fitting TRBD1. CDR3 length: 16 amino acids. CDR1 is LNHDA and CDR2 is SQIVND in the germline V gene (reference sequence). The junction had 12 bases not matched to a gene; V was cut back by 1 base and J by 7 bases.

The chain recombines TRBV5-5 with TRBJ2-7, with 11 positions matching TRBD2. The V segment lost 0 bases and the J segment 6 bases; nucleotides outside the gene matches: 2. In germline, CDR1 is SGHKS, CDR2 YYEKEE (reference sequence). CDR3 length equals 14 residues. The CDR3, as DNA: TGTGCCAGCAGCTTGGCGCTAGCGGGGGGCGAGCAGTACTTC. Protein: CASSLALAGGEQYF.

The genes are TRBV18 and TRBJ2-7; possible D gene TRBD1, 6 bases. The germline V gene has CDR1 KGHSH and CDR2 LQKENI. V gave up 1 base and J gave up 4 bases, with 14 bases separating them. The CDR3 has 15 residues. The CDR3 spells CASSPLGTKTYEQYF. The CDR3 DNA reads TGTGCCAGCTCACCACTGGGGACAAAAACATACGAGCAGTACTTC.

The chain is built from TRBV9 and TRBJ2-7, with TRBD2 as a possible D gene (6 bases). Trimming removed 3 bases at V and 4 bases at J, with 17 bases between. The CDR3 totals 15 residues. CDR1 is SGDLS and CDR2 is YYNGEE in the germline V gene. The CDR3 loop reads CASSGTGESKYEQYF. The CDR3 DNA follows: TGTGCCAGCAGCGGGACGGGGGAGAGTAAGTACGAGCAGTACTTC.

This clone was found a few times. This sequence joins TRBV4-1 and TRBJ1-2, with D uncertain. Per germline, CDR1 MGHRA and CDR2 YSYEKL. The CDR3 covers 17 residues. V was cut by 1 base and J by 1 base, with 16 bases left in between. CDR3 region: CASSQAGLVGVNYGYTF. DNA of the CDR3: TGCGCCAGCAGCCAAGCTGGATTGGTCGGGGTTAACTATGGCTACACCTTC.

V and J are TRBV24-1 and TRBJ2-5; D might be TRBD1 (6 bases). Trimming removed 8 bases from V and 2 bases from J, with 11 bases in between. The CDR3 spans 13 residues. The germline CDR1 and CDR2 sequences are KGHDR and SFDVKD. The CDR3, as DNA: TGTGCCACCAACCGGGGACATCAAGAGACCCAGTACTTC. Translated: CATNRGHQETQYF.

The gene calls are TRBV4-2 and TRBJ1-5, with TRBD1 matching 9 bases. The germline V gene encodes CDR1 LGHNA and CDR2 YNFKEQ. Trimming at V came to 5 bases and at J to 2 bases, leaving 19 bases not matched to a gene. This CDR3 is built from 20 residues. The CDR3 protein is CASSMLYRGQGALGNQPQHF. The CDR3 DNA sequence: TGTGCCAGCAGCATGTTATACAGGGGGCAAGGGGCTCTGGGCAATCAGCCCCAGCATTTT.

V usage is TRBV4-2 and J usage is TRBJ2-3; 8 positions match TRBD2. This CDR3 is built from 15 residues. The J segment lost 3 bases and the V segment lost 6 bases, leaving 8 bases of the junction unmatched. Germline assignment: CDR1 LGHNA and CDR2 YNFKEQ. CDR3 protein: CASSADGRGTDTQYF. The CDR3 DNA sequence: TGTGCCAGCAGTGCAGACGGGAGGGGTACAGATACGCAGTATTTT.

This clone was seen once. The rearrangement joins TRBV27 to TRBJ2-5; D is perhaps TRBD1 (5 bases). Germline-derived CDR1 and CDR2 are MNHEY and SMNVEV (reference sequence). The V and J ends lost 8 bases and 9 bases respectively, with 22 bases between them. This CDR3 has 14 amino acids. CDR3: CASREVETDQPQYF. The CDR3 coding sequence is TGTGCCAGCCGCGAGGTTGAGACAGACCAACCCCAGTACTTC.

The CDR3 DNA reads TGCGCCAGCAGCCAAGAAGGGACAGGGGGCATCACTGAAGCTTTCTTT. It encodes CASSQEGTGGITEAFF. J is TRBJ1-1 and V is TRBV4-3; 12 bases map to TRBD1. The CDR3 runs to 16 residues. Germline V gene data show CDR1 as LGHNA and CDR2 as YSLEER. Trimming at V came to 0 bases and at J to 4 bases, leaving 3 bases not matched to a gene.

This rearrangement joins TRBV14 to TRBJ1-2; 7 bases are a match to TRBD1. CDR1 and CDR2 from the germline V gene are SGHDN and FVKESK. The trim removed 0 bases at V and 5 bases at J, leaving 9 bases unmatched. The CDR3 sequence is 16 residues long. The CDR3 coding sequence is TGTGCCAGCAGCCAAGATGGAGACAGGGAAGATTATGGCTACACCTTC. It translates to CASSQDGDREDYGYTF.

This clone occurred a few times. This rearrangement joins TRBV9 to TRBJ1-6, with TRBD1 identical over 7 bases. V was pared by 0 bases and J by 12 bases, with 3 bases of the junction left unmatched. Germline V gene sequence: CDR1 SGDLS, CDR2 YYNGEE. This CDR3 comprises 13 residues. This chain's CDR3 is CASSVAQGEPLHF. DNA of the CDR3: TGTGCCAGCAGCGTAGCGCAGGGGGAACCCCTCCACTTT. The variable domain in full, completed from reference TRBV9 and TRBJ1-6, reads DSGVTQTPKHLITATGQRVTLRCSPRSGDLSVYWYQQSLDQGLQFLIQYYNGEERAKGNILERFSAQQFPDLHSELNLSSLELGDSALYFCASSVAQGEPLHFGNGTRLTVT.

The chain employs TRBV28 and TRBJ2-2; 12 nucleotides line up with TRBD2. In germline, CDR1 is MDHEN, CDR2 SYDVKM. CDR3 length: 16 residues. Trimming at V came to 0 bases and at J to 4 bases, leaving 0 bases not matched to a gene. The CDR3 DNA reads as TGTGCCAGCAGTTTATGGACTAGCGGGAGCACCGGGGAGCTGTTTTTT. It yields the protein CASSLWTSGSTGELFF.

The chain has TRBV9 and TRBJ2-3; no clear D gene. V lost 5 bases to trimming and J lost 2 bases, with 6 bases between them. This CDR3 contains 12 residues. Germline loops: CDR1 SGDLS, CDR2 YYNGEE. In DNA, the CDR3 is TGTGCCAGCAGTCCTAACACAGATACGCAGTATTTT. Translating gives CASSPNTDTQYF. Full variable domain (rest looked up from reference TRBV9 and TRBJ2-3): DSGVTQTPKHLITATGQRVTLRCSPRSGDLSVYWYQQSLDQGLQFLIQYYNGEERAKGNILERFSAQQFPDLHSELNLSSLELGDSALYFCASSPNTDTQYFGPGTRLTVL.

The V and J genes are TRBV9 and TRBJ2-1; 14 bases match TRBD2. Looked up from germline, CDR1 is SGDLS and CDR2 is YYNGEE. Trimming took 2 bases from V and 6 from J; bases not matched to a gene: 4. The CDR3 is 16 residues long. The CDR3 spells CASSVSGTSGSNEQFF. The CDR3, as DNA: TGTGCCAGCAGCGTCTCCGGGACTAGCGGGAGCAATGAGCAGTTCTTC.

V and J are TRBV2 and TRBJ2-1; TRBD2 matches at 9 bases. Germline V gene sequence: CDR1 SNHLY, CDR2 FYNNEI. After removal of 1 base from V and 8 bases from J, the junction contained 6 bases not matched to a gene. The CDR3 spans 15 residues. CDR3 bases: TGTGCCAGCAGTGAAGATAGCGGGAGATCGCATGAGCAGTTCTTC. It translates to CASSEDSGRSHEQFF.

The chain has TRBV14 and TRBJ2-7, with 9 bases aligning to TRBD2. V was pared by 1 base and J by 6 bases, with 7 bases of the junction left unmatched. Germline V gene data show CDR1 as SGHDN and CDR2 as FVKESK. CDR3 length: 15 residues. The CDR3 DNA sequence: TGTGCCAGCAGCCAAGGGCTAGCGGGATTGATCGAGCAGTACTTC. Its protein product is CASSQGLAGLIEQYF.

The J gene is TRBJ2-5, the V gene TRBV7-3; no reliable D call. The length of the CDR3 is 13 residues. Trimming removed 5 bases from V and 2 bases from J, with 9 bases in between. CDR1 is SGHTA and CDR2 is FQGTGA in the germline V gene. CDR3 sequence reads: CASSQGAQETQYF. In DNA, the CDR3 is TGTGCCAGCAGCCAAGGAGCTCAAGAGACCCAGTACTTC.

The chain links TRBV6-5 to TRBJ1-3; D perhaps matches TRBD1 (6 bases). This CDR3 contains 13 residues. Germline assignment: CDR1 MNHEY and CDR2 SVGAGI. V was trimmed by 6 bases and J by 3 bases, leaving 9 bases between them. This chain's CDR3 is CASRTGFGNTIYF. The CDR3 DNA is TGTGCCAGCAGAACAGGGTTTGGAAACACCATATATTTT.

The chain recombines TRBV2 with TRBJ2-7; 7 bases are a match to TRBD2. The CDR3 totals 15 residues. Germline CDR1 reads SNHLY; CDR2 reads FYNNEI. The J segment lost 4 bases and the V segment lost 2 bases, leaving 8 bases of the junction unmatched. This chain's CDR3 is CASSEPGGRVYEQYF. The CDR3 nucleotides are TGTGCCAGCAGTGAACCGGGAGGTCGGGTTTACGAGCAGTACTTC.

J is TRBJ2-7 and V is TRBV28, with D possibly TRBD1 on 8 matching bases. The V end lost 2 bases, the J end lost 4 bases, and 15 bases lay between the germline ends. The CDR3 has 15 amino acids. The germline V gene encodes CDR1 MDHEN and CDR2 SYDVKM. The CDR3 nucleotides read TGTGCCAGCAGTTTACCCGGACAGGGAGGGTACGAGCAGTACTTC. Protein: CASSLPGQGGYEQYF.

This rearrangement joins TRBV18 to TRBJ2-6; possible D gene TRBD1, 6 bases. This CDR3 spans 18 amino acids. V lost 1 base and J lost 1, with 14 bases in between. Germline CDR1 and CDR2: KGHSH and LQKENI. CDR3 sequence: CASSPRVGTGSGANVLTF. CDR3 nucleotides: TGTGCCAGCTCACCACGGGTCGGCACAGGGTCTGGGGCCAACGTCCTGACTTTC.

The chain has TRBV4-2 and TRBJ1-5; possibly TRBD1 for D (5 bases). Germline-derived CDR1 and CDR2 are LGHNA and YNFKEQ. This CDR3 comprises 17 residues. Trimming took off 1 base at V and 1 base at J, with 14 bases between the two ends. The CDR3 loop reads CASSQGFGGTSNQPQHF. CDR3 coding DNA: TGTGCCAGCAGCCAAGGGTTCGGCGGGACGAGCAATCAGCCCCAGCATTTT.

The chain employs TRBV11-3 and TRBJ2-7, with D possibly being TRBD2 (6 bases). V gave up 1 base and J gave up 4 bases, with 8 bases separating them. Per the germline V gene, CDR1 is SGHNT and CDR2 is YENEEA. The CDR3 covers 13 residues. Here the CDR3 DNA reads TGTGCCAGCAGCTTAGGGAGCGGGTACGAGCAGTACTTC. Translation gives CASSLGSGYEQYF.

V is TRBV7-9 and J is TRBJ2-1; 9 bases fit TRBD1. V dropped 4 bases and J dropped 12; count of bases not matched to a gene: 10. Germline V CDR1 and CDR2: SEHNR, FQNEAQ (reference sequence). This CDR3 has 14 residues. CDR3 loop: CASSSDRGKRVQFF. CDR3 sequence (DNA): TGTGCCAGCAGCTCGGACAGGGGAAAAAGGGTGCAGTTCTTC.

V gene TRBV27 combines with J gene TRBJ2-7, with 11 bases matching TRBD1. V gave up 4 bases and J gave up 4 bases; unmatched junction bases: 3. The V gene's germline CDR1 is MNHEY and CDR2 SMNVEV (reference sequence). The CDR3 consists of 14 residues. The CDR3 DNA reads TGTGCCAGCAGTTCCGGGACAGGGGGTTACGAGCAGTACTTC. It codes for CASSSGTGGYEQYF.

This clone was picked up one time. The chain combines TRBV24-1 with TRBJ1-1, with D tentatively TRBD1 (6 bases). The CDR3 consists of 14 residues. Per the germline V gene, CDR1 is KGHDR and CDR2 is SFDVKD. V was clipped by 4 bases and J by 2 bases, with 10 bases between them. CDR3 in DNA: TGTGCCACCAGTGAGGCAGGGGACAACACTGAAGCTTTCTTT. As protein: CATSEAGDNTEAFF.

The rearrangement uses TRBV19 and TRBJ1-6, with TRBD1 matching over 9 bases. CDR3 length: 15 residues. Germline V gene data show CDR1 as LNHDA and CDR2 as SQIVND (reference sequence). Trimming cost V 4 bases and J 7 bases; bases outside gene matches: 5. This CDR3 reads CASSTSGTGNSPLHF. The CDR3 DNA sequence: TGTGCCAGTAGTACCTCCGGGACAGGGAATTCACCCCTCCACTTT.